One T cell receptor beta chain is described in this entry. The data were obtained in a study of blood T cell repertoires in COVID-19. Study summary: COVID-19 samples, acute and convalescent, were from the United States, Italy and Spain.

The CDR3 length is 14 residues. Germline CDR1 and CDR2: MNHEY and SVGAGI. After removal of 6 bases from V and 3 bases from J, the junction contained 4 bases not matched to a gene. The protocol was immunoSEQ multiplex PCR, while the TCRdb copy is restricted to in-frame clones and leaves out a portion. The table records under 150,000 clones, more than 70% of them present only once. The sequenced sample was peripheral blood. This receptor was obtained from a human donor in a cohort sampled during active COVID-19. This chain uses TRBV6-5 with TRBJ2-1, with 8 bases identical to TRBD1. Here the CDR3 DNA reads TGTGCCAGCAGGACAGGGGATTTCTACAATGAGCAGTTCTTC. Translating it yields CASRTGDFYNEQFF.